One sample yielded the 12 T cell receptor beta chains listed below, sequenced in a study of regulatory T cells in long-lasting Graves disease. The time point: newly diagnosed GD, antithyroid drugs for less than 3 months. Scientists built the TCR library using RNA that was extracted from PBMCs. The authors built TCR beta libraries using iRepertoire HTBI primers and Arm-PCR of CDR3 regions. TCRdb ran MiXCR on the multiplex PCR reads and lists one entry per CDR3 protein. The table includes over 350,000 distinct CDR3 sequences, 14% detected once. The data were also submitted as part of a second study, on T cells in Graves' hyperthyroidism and ophthalmopathy.

The sample was peripheral blood mononuclear cells (PBMCs), taken at new diagnosis, from a patient treated with antithyroid drugs. The source of these receptors is a woman aged 50 to 60 with Graves disease.

This clonotype was counted at least ten times. V is TRBV9 and J is TRBJ2-1; 9 nucleotides agree with TRBD1. CDR1 SGDLS and CDR2 YYNGEE come from the germline V gene. With 0 bases clipped from V and 4 bases from J, the junction kept 5 bases outside the gene matches. The CDR3 totals 16 residues. DNA of the CDR3: TGTGCCAGCAGCGTAGGCCCGGGACAGGGTTACAATGAGCAGTTCTTC. Translated: CASSVGPGQGYNEQFF.

The genes are TRBV27 and TRBJ1-3, with D possibly matching TRBD1 (5 bases). Germline assignment: CDR1 MNHEY and CDR2 SMNVEV (reference sequence). The CDR3 is made up of 15 amino acids. V was clipped by 6 bases and J by 3 bases, with 15 bases between them. The CDR3: CASSPVGGYGNTIYF. In DNA, the CDR3 is TGTGCCAGCAGCCCCGTGGGGGGGTATGGAAACACCATATATTTT.

This clonotype was detected many times. The chain combines TRBV6-2 or TRBV6-3 with TRBJ1-4; the D gene is possibly TRBD1 (6 bases). This CDR3 contains 16 residues. The germline V and J ends were trimmed by 0 bases and 10 bases, with 18 bases remaining between them. Germline V lookup: CDR1 MNHEY, CDR2 SVGEGT. CDR3 residues: CASSYSSTGLSVKLFF. The CDR3 DNA reads TGTGCCAGCAGTTACTCCTCGACAGGTTTAAGCGTAAAACTGTTTTTT.

This chain uses TRBV5-1 with TRBJ2-1, with 8 bases lining up with TRBD1. Unmatched junction bases numbered 9, after V lost 0 bases and J lost 10 bases. Germline V gene lookup returns CDR1 SGHRS and CDR2 YFSETQ. The CDR3 is made up of 15 amino acids. DNA of the CDR3: TGCGCCAGCAGCTTGGTAGACAGGGGCGGGTCGGAGCAGTTCTTC. This codes for CASSLVDRGGSEQFF.

V and J are TRBV5-1 and TRBJ2-3, with D possibly being TRBD2 (6 bases). The germline gives CDR1 SGHRS, CDR2 YFSETQ. V was trimmed by 4 bases and J by 4 bases, leaving 19 bases between them. This CDR3 contains 16 residues. CDR3 in amino acids: CASSLLGGSGSDTQYF. DNA of the CDR3: TGCGCCAGCAGCCTATTAGGAGGGAGCGGGTCAGATACGCAGTATTTT. The entire variable domain, with the rest obtained from reference TRBV5-1 and TRBJ2-3, is as follows: KAGVTQTPRYLIKTRGQQVTLSCSPISGHRSVSWYQQTPGQGLQFLFEYFSETQRNKGNFPGRFSGRQFSNSRSEMNVSTLELGDSALYLCASSLLGGSGSDTQYFGPGTRLTVL.

This clonotype has ten or more counts. The chain carries TRBV2 and TRBJ1-6; perhaps TRBD1 as D (5 bases). V dropped 4 bases and J dropped 5 bases, with 12 bases sitting between them. From germline, CDR1 is SNHLY and CDR2 FYNNEI. The CDR3 runs to 15 residues. The CDR3 DNA sequence: TGTGCCAGCAGTGGGGAGGGGCTTGATAATTCACCCCTCCACTTT. The encoded protein is CASSGEGLDNSPLHF.

This clonotype was picked up one time. Since no conserved phenylalanine or tryptophan closes the CDR3, a read error is the likely cause. The V call is TRBV12-3 or TRBV12-4, the J call TRBJ2-3; D not resolved. The CDR3 totals 14 residues. The V and J ends lost 5 bases and 8 bases respectively, with 17 bases between them. The CDR3 loop reads CASSQRALWGTQYL. CDR3 in DNA: TGTGCCAGCAGTCAAAGGGCCCTCTGGGGTACGCAGTATCTT.

On this clonotype: This may be a read error, as it is one base from a much larger clone. The chain has TRBV12-3 or TRBV12-4 and TRBJ1-5; the D gene is possibly TRBD1 (5 bases). The CDR3 extends over 20 amino acids. DNA of the CDR3: TGTGCCAGCAGCCGGGACGGGGACGCCTACGGCGACTATAGCAATCAGCCCCGGCATTTT. This encodes CASSRDGDAYGDYSNQPRHF.

J is TRBJ1-4 and V is TRBV28; unclear D gene. CDR3 length: 13 amino acids. Deletions cut 4 bases from V and 12 bases from J, with 15 bases between. CDR1 and CDR2 from the germline V gene are MDHEN and SYDVKM. CDR3 in DNA: TGTGCCAGCAGTTCCCGGACTCGGCGGGAACTGTTTTTT. Protein product: CASSSRTRRELFF.

The chain recombines TRBV3-1 with TRBJ2-5, with D unclear. The CDR3 length is 12 residues. Germline V CDR1 and CDR2: LGHDT, YNNKEL (reference sequence). Trimming took off 0 bases at V and 6 bases at J, with 5 bases between the two ends. CDR3 in DNA: TGTGCCAGCAGCCAAGATGGGCAGACCCAGTACTTC. It yields the protein CASSQDGQTQYF.

The V gene is TRBV5-1, the J gene TRBJ2-3; the D gene is possibly TRBD2 (6 bases). The CDR3 is made up of 14 amino acids. CDR1 is SGHRS and CDR2 is YFSETQ in the germline V gene. Trimming left V 3 bases short and J 5 bases short, with 13 bases between. The DNA of the CDR3 is TGCGCCAGCAGCTCCTCGGCTAGCGAAGATACGCAGTATTTT. Protein: CASSSSASEDTQYF.

This clonotype was seen ten or more times. The chain links TRBV5-6 to TRBJ2-7; D remains unclear. CDR3 length equals 14 residues. CDR1 SGHDT and CDR2 YYEEEE come from the germline V gene. V gave up 1 base and J gave up 3 bases, with 11 bases separating them. As DNA, the CDR3 is TGTGCCAGCAGCTTGTCCAGGACGGTCTACGAGCAGTACTTC. It is translated as CASSLSRTVYEQYF.